The rows below give T cell receptor beta chains drawn from one sample of a study of cytomegalovirus exposure and HLA in healthy donors. The method was immunoSEQ multiplex PCR; TCRdb's version includes in-frame clones alone and lacks a portion of them. The sample has roughly 330,000 clones; about 85% are singletons. Sequencing used PBMCs. These receptors were obtained from a woman in her 30s in good health and CMV-seropositive. CDR3s include the opening cysteine and the closing phenylalanine or tryptophan. The order of the fields is D gene, clone size, V gene, CDR3 length, J gene, CDR3 protein, CDR3 DNA. D genes are given only for firm matches. The size of a clone is reported for some rows only, either as once, few or many, or as a class for expanded clones.

-,-,TRBV29-1,16,TRBJ2-3,CSVEFWAEPQSYTQYF,TGCAGCGTTGAATTTTGGGCGGAGCCCCAGAGCTATACGCAGTATTTT
TRBD1,-,TRBV4-3,15,TRBJ2-7,CASSSWTGGTYEQYF,TGCGCCAGCAGCTCCTGGACAGGGGGTACCTACGAGCAGTACTTC
TRBD1,-,TRBV5-6,16,TRBJ2-7,CASSSPIRDRAYEQYF,TGTGCCAGCAGCTCCCCAATACGAGACAGGGCTTACGAGCAGTACTTC
-,few,TRBV19,14,TRBJ1-1,CASSIDLLNTEAFF,TGTGCCAGTAGTATAGATCTCTTGAACACTGAAGCTTTCTTT
-,-,TRBV6-7,17,TRBJ2-7,CASSYSAYGGTSYEQYF,TGTGCCAGCAGTTACTCGGCGTACGGAGGAACCTCCTACGAGCAGTACTTC
-,-,TRBV15,17,TRBJ2-3,CATSRDRGGGRGDTQYF,TGTGCCACCAGCAGAGATCGGGGTGGGGGTCGTGGAGATACGCAGTATTTT
TRBD1,few,TRBV5-1,15,TRBJ1-6,CASSLRQGRDSPLHF,TGCGCCAGCAGCTTGCGACAGGGACGGGATTCACCCCTCCACTTT
-,-,TRBV2,13,TRBJ2-2,CASRLQGTGELFF,TGTGCCAGCAGACTCCAGGGAACCGGGGAGCTGTTTTTT
-,-,TRBV29-1,13,TRBJ2-1,CSVRGLMRNEQFF,TGCAGCGTTAGGGGCCTGATGCGGAATGAGCAGTTCTTC
-,-,TRBV30,15,TRBJ2-3,CAWTQGRGVIDTQYF,TGTGCCTGGACCCAAGGCAGGGGCGTCATAGATACGCAGTATTTT
-,-,TRBV5-4,14,TRBJ1-3,CASSLGGARNTIYF,TGTGCCAGCAGCTTGGGAGGGGCTAGAAACACCATATATTTT
-,-,TRBV15,15,TRBJ1-2,CATSRDPNSNYGYTF,TGTGCCACCAGCAGAGATCCCAACTCTAACTATGGCTACACCTTC
TRBD1,-,TRBV6-5,15,TRBJ2-1,CASSRDRSSYNEQFF,TGTGCCAGCAGTCGGGACAGGAGCTCCTACAATGAGCAGTTCTTC
-,-,TRBV5-1,11,TRBJ2-1,CASSFLNEQFF,TGCGCCAGCAGCTTCCTCAATGAGCAGTTCTTC
TRBD1,-,TRBV7-6,14,TRBJ2-3,CASSVGQGADTQYF,TGTGCCAGCAGCGTCGGACAGGGGGCAGATACGCAGTATTTT
-,-,TRBV11-1,15,TRBJ2-2,CASSLYGRRTGELFF,TGTGCCAGCAGCTTATATGGGAGACGTACCGGGGAGCTGTTTTTT
TRBD2,-,TRBV27,15,TRBJ2-7,CASSTPPGLVYEQYF,TGTGCCAGCAGTACCCCGCCGGGACTAGTCTACGAGCAGTACTTC
TRBD1,-,TRBV18,15,TRBJ1-2,CASSPEGQKNYGYTF,TGTGCCAGCTCACCAGAGGGACAGAAAAACTATGGCTACACCTTC
TRBD1,-,TRBV29-1,15,TRBJ2-3,CSVAATGMDTDTQYF,TGCAGCGTTGCCGCGACAGGGATGGACACAGATACGCAGTATTTT
-,-,TRBV25-1,13,TRBJ2-5,CASSDSGQETQYF,TGTGCCAGCAGTGATTCTGGGCAAGAGACCCAGTACTTC
-,-,TRBV6-5,13,TRBJ2-5,CASGPQGLGTQYF,TGTGCCAGCGGTCCACAGGGCCTGGGGACCCAGTACTTC
TRBD1,-,TRBV7-9,15,TRBJ2-1,CASSLPGQGNNEQFF,TGTGCCAGCAGTTTACCGGGACAGGGTAACAATGAGCAGTTCTTC
TRBD1,-,TRBV27,17,TRBJ2-7,CASSGNLPGQGTYEQYF,TGTGCCAGCAGCGGCAATCTCCCGGGACAGGGGACCTACGAGCAGTACTTC
TRBD1,once,TRBV5-1,15,TRBJ2-7,CASSAYRGSSYEQYF,TGCGCCAGCAGCGCCTACAGGGGAAGCTCCTACGAGCAGTACTTC
-,-,TRBV7-9,15,TRBJ2-1,CASSSDAGLYNEQFF,TGTGCCAGCAGCTCCGACGCGGGACTCTACAATGAGCAGTTCTTC
-,once,TRBV10-3,11,TRBJ1-1,CAISESREAFF,TGTGCCATCAGTGAGTCGAGAGAAGCTTTCTTT
-,once,TRBV9,13,TRBJ2-3,CASSVDAPDTQYF,TGTGCCAGCAGCGTAGACGCCCCAGATACGCAGTATTTT
-,-,TRBV9,14,TRBJ2-1,CASSVGWGTGEQFF,TGTGCCAGCAGCGTAGGATGGGGGACCGGTGAGCAGTTCTTC
-,-,TRBV7-8,10,TRBJ2-1,CASSGNEQFF,TGTGCCAGCAGCGGTAATGAGCAGTTCTTC
-,-,TRBV11-3,14,TRBJ2-3,CASSSRTQMDTQYF,TGTGCCAGCAGCTCTAGGACCCAAATGGATACGCAGTATTTT
-,-,TRBV30,13,TRBJ1-1,CAWSLHGNTEAFF,TGTGCCTGGAGCCTTCATGGGAACACTGAAGCTTTCTTT
TRBD1,-,TRBV28,14,TRBJ2-7,CASRTGDLSYEQYF,TGTGCCAGCAGAACAGGGGACCTCTCCTACGAGCAGTACTTC
TRBD1,-,TRBV30,14,TRBJ1-5,CAWSVGQGNQPQHF,TGTGCCTGGAGTGTAGGACAGGGGAATCAGCCCCAGCATTTT
TRBD1,-,TRBV29-1,14,TRBJ2-7,CSVPGGPYTYEQYF,TGCAGCGTCCCAGGGGGACCCTATACTTACGAGCAGTACTTC
-,-,TRBV6-5,14,TRBJ1-2,CASRSVGGDYGYTF,TGTGCCAGCAGGTCCGTCGGTGGGGACTATGGCTACACCTTC
TRBD1,-,TRBV13,15,TRBJ2-1,CASSFGQGGGYEQFF,TGTGCCAGCAGCTTCGGACAGGGGGGCGGTTATGAGCAGTTCTTC
TRBD1,-,TRBV5-4,14,TRBJ1-3,CASSLGQGRNTIYF,TGTGCCAGCAGCCTCGGACAGGGTAGAAACACCATATATTTT
-,-,TRBV9,15,TRBJ2-1,CASSPLKGRLNEQFF,TGTGCCAGCAGCCCGCTGAAGGGGCGGCTTAATGAGCAGTTCTTC
-,-,TRBV5-1,12,TRBJ2-7,CASSGASYEQYF,TGCGCCAGCTCTGGTGCATCCTACGAGCAGTACTTC
-,-,TRBV27,11,TRBJ2-7,CASNGFGEQYF,TGTGCCAGCAATGGGTTCGGCGAGCAGTACTTC
-,once,TRBV27,13,TRBJ2-2,CASGTRNTGELFF,TGTGCCTCCGGGACACGGAACACCGGGGAGCTGTTTTTT
TRBD1,-,TRBV7-3,15,TRBJ1-6,CASSLTGQGSSPLHF,TGTGCCAGCAGCTTAACCGGACAGGGGAGTTCACCCCTCCACTTT
-,-,TRBV11-2,13,TRBJ2-7,CASSPGTGYEQYF,TGTGCCAGCAGCCCAGGCACAGGCTACGAGCAGTACTTC
-,-,TRBV9,15,TRBJ2-2,CASSVVGVEAGELFF,TGTGCCAGCAGCGTAGTTGGGGTCGAGGCCGGGGAGCTGTTTTTT
TRBD1,few,TRBV19,15,TRBJ2-4,CASSSGTGLRIIQYF,TGTGCCAGTAGTTCCGGGACAGGGTTGAGGATCATTCAGTACTTC
TRBD2,-,TRBV18,17,TRBJ2-1,CASSPSTSGRSVNEQFF,TGTGCCAGCTCACCAAGTACTAGCGGGAGATCGGTCAATGAGCAGTTCTTC
TRBD1,-,TRBV5-4,15,TRBJ2-7,CASSQGGQGGYEQYF,TGTGCCAGCAGCCAGGGAGGACAGGGAGGCTACGAGCAGTACTTC
TRBD2,-,TRBV13,17,TRBJ2-7,CASSLGGLAERSYEQYF,TGTGCCAGCAGCTTAGGAGGACTAGCGGAAAGAAGCTACGAGCAGTACTTC
TRBD2,-,TRBV28,17,TRBJ2-3,CASSLQGTSGLTDTQYF,TGTGCCAGCAGTTTACAAGGGACTAGTGGTCTCACAGATACGCAGTATTTT
-,-,TRBV18,17,TRBJ1-2,CASSLKTRAPLGDGYTF,TGTGCCAGCTCACTAAAAACGAGGGCCCCACTTGGGGATGGCTACACCTTC
TRBD1,-,TRBV30,13,TRBJ1-5,CAWRTGFNQPQHF,TGTGCCTGGAGGACAGGGTTCAATCAGCCCCAGCATTTT
-,-,TRBV6-5,13,TRBJ2-3,CASGGALGDTQYF,TGTGCCAGCGGTGGGGCCCTGGGAGATACGCAGTATTTT
TRBD1,-,TRBV5-4,16,TRBJ2-7,CASSLVTGTVTYEQYF,TGTGCCAGCAGCTTGGTTACGGGGACAGTAACCTACGAGCAGTACTTC